Listed below are T cell receptor beta chains from one sample, sequenced in a study of control samples from healthy donors and cancer patients. The data were produced by immunoSEQ multiplex PCR, yet TCRdb's version contains in-frame clones alone and is incomplete. The repertoire holds about 120,000 clones, with more than 70% as singletons. Source material: blood. The receptors were gathered from a man aged 45-65 years in good health. The conserved cysteine and the conserved F or W are not part of the CDR3 here.

J gene | V gene | CDR3 protein
TRBJ1-1 | TRBV19 | ASSSNRGLNTEAF
TRBJ2-3 | TRBV19 | ASSIGLAGPTDTQY
TRBJ2-6 | TRBV29-1 | STLGRSSGANVLT
TRBJ2-3 | TRBV11-2 | ASSTRTGVGTDTQY
TRBJ1-2 | TRBV18 | ASSPEIVNYGYT
TRBJ2-5 | TRBV19 | ASSRGGVAETQY
TRBJ1-1 | TRBV29-1 | SVSRGTFDTEAF
TRBJ1-2 | TRBV3-1/TRBV3-2 | ASSQDGSGYT
TRBJ1-2 | TRBV20-1 | SAARTGGYT
TRBJ2-5 | TRBV2 | ASSGLAEKQETQY
TRBJ2-1 | TRBV27 | ASSPRPDPAYNEQF
TRBJ2-1 | TRBV5-1 | ASSLGPRAENEQF
TRBJ1-4 | TRBV10-1 | ASSELSCRTINEKLF
TRBJ2-2 | TRBV9 | ASSAQGEPNTGELF
TRBJ1-3 | TRBV29-1 | SVQRGAGGNTIY
TRBJ2-7 | TRBV2 | ASSDPPKEEQY
TRBJ1-5 | TRBV2 | ASSAPGQGNKPQH
TRBJ1-1 | TRBV20-1 | SASLQLNTEAF
TRBJ1-2 | TRBV19 | ASSNRDRGLIYGYT
TRBJ2-3 | TRBV4-1 | ASSQDRDRGRAADTQY
TRBJ2-1 | TRBV24-1 | ATSDPRDKAYNEQF
TRBJ1-1 | TRBV19 | ASSIMGPAEAF
TRBJ2-7 | TRBV27 | ASTPRASYEQY
TRBJ2-7 | TRBV9 | ASSVVGQGYEQY